The 4 T cell receptor beta chains reported below all come from one sample, sequenced in a study of shared clonotypes between healthy human individuals. Sequencing used immunoSEQ multiplex PCR; TCRdb keeps in-frame clones, though not all of them. The sample has under 750,000 clones, approximately 77% seen once. The source material was memory CD4+ T cells sorted from blood. Subset denoted: CD45RA-negative fraction. The receptor set was obtained from a woman in her thirties in good health.

The chain employs TRBV7-9 and TRBJ2-4, with D uncertain. The CDR3 is 12 residues long. Germline lookup yields CDR1 SEHNR and CDR2 FQNEAQ (reference sequence). Trimming stripped 5 bases from V and 5 bases from J, with 7 bases between. The CDR3 region is CASSLSQNIQYF. For the CDR3, the DNA is TGTGCCAGCAGCCTCAGTCAAAACATTCAGTACTTC.

As DNA, the CDR3 is TGTGCCAGCAGATACCCCGGTGGGGGCAATCAGCCCCAGCATTTT. Encoded protein: CASRYPGGGNQPQHF. V and J are TRBV6-1 and TRBJ1-5; the D is unclear. Germline assignment: CDR1 MNHNS and CDR2 SASEGT. CDR3 length: 15 amino acids. The V end was cut by 6 bases, the J end by 2 bases, with 14 bases between.

This chain connects TRBV6-6 to TRBJ2-7; either TRBD1 or TRBD2 may fit D (5 bases each). Germline assignment: CDR1 MNHNY and CDR2 SVGAGI (reference sequence). The length of the CDR3 is 13 residues. Deletions cut 6 bases from V and 3 bases from J, with 12 bases between. The CDR3 region is CASSRDPDYEQYF. The CDR3 coding sequence is TGTGCCAGCAGCCGGGACCCAGACTACGAGCAGTACTTC.

The CDR3 DNA reads TGCGCCAGCAGCCACATGCTAGCGGGAGTTCCCACCGGGGAGCTGTTTTTT. This translates into CASSHMLAGVPTGELFF. V gene TRBV4-1 combines with J gene TRBJ2-2, with 10 nucleotides matching TRBD2. The CDR3 covers 17 residues. The ends lost 3 bases at V and 4 bases at J; junction bases unmatched: 8. Germline loops: CDR1 MGHRA, CDR2 YSYEKL.